This T cell receptor (beta chain) is drawn from a study of cytomegalovirus exposure and HLA in healthy donors. The wider study: T cells numbering around 180 million yielded some 110 million unique TCR beta sequences in an earlier analysis. Early on, a data release was issued that held roughly 86 million unique TCRs from HLA-typed donors.

Worth noting for this clone: Its specificity is not known.

Study results and caveats: TRBV6-2, TRBV6-3 and other indistinguishable V segments were excluded. Among the most significant clusters, several appeared linked to common viral pathogens in a later analysis.

This CDR3 region has 15 residues. CDR1 LGHNA and CDR2 YSLEER come from the germline V gene. V gave up 1 base and J gave up 1 base, with 9 bases separating them. 13 Jbeta primers and 60 Vbeta primers were used for the PCR. Sequencing used immunoSEQ multiplex PCR; TCRdb keeps in-frame clones, though not all of them. This table holds roughly 130,000 clones, around 8.5% found once. The chain recombines TRBV4-3 with TRBJ2-3; tentative D call: TRBD1 (5 bases). This TCR was recovered from a man between 35 and 55 years old in good health and CMV-seronegative. Sequenced input: PBMCs. The DNA for the CDR3 is TGCGCCAGCAGCCAAGTGCAGGGCCGCACAGATACGCAGTATTTT. Translated: CASSQVQGRTDTQYF.